Below, one TCR beta chain is given with its context. This record comes from a study of blood T cells in healthy people across ages. The authors isolated at least 6 million PBMCs per sample. Germline V gene lookup returns CDR1 DFQATT and CDR2 SNEGSKA (reference sequence). The length of the CDR3 is 14 residues. After removal of 3 bases from V and 10 bases from J, the junction contained 12 bases not matched to a gene. It was with a sample-barcoded 5' primer and a J-beta primer mix that a second PCR of about 6 to 12 cycles was run. Each cDNA molecule carried a tag from a template-switch adaptor that contained 12 random nucleotides. TCRdb re-called the 5' RACE reads through MiXCR, storing one row per CDR3 protein. The sample holds fewer than 750,000 distinct CDR3 sequences, 52% seen once.

The TCR originated in a woman of 80 years or more in good health. The chain links TRBV20-1 to TRBJ2-1; TRBD1 matches at 7 bases. Sequences were obtained from blood. CDR3 DNA sequence: TGCAGTGCTAGCGGGGACAGCTCCAGCAGGGAGCAGTTCTTC. It specifies CSASGDSSSREQFF.